This TCR beta chain comes out of a study of type 1 regulatory T cells. Looking at the study overall: T-allo10 is a Tr1-enriched, alloantigen-specific CD4 T cell product made in vitro.

TCRdb itself ran the reads through MiXCR, one entry per CDR3 protein. The sample lists tens of thousands of distinct CDR3 sequences, around 43% seen once, with under 5% in the top ten. CDR1 is MRHNA, CDR2 SNTAGT, per germline. The CDR3 has 14 amino acids. The V end was cut by 6 bases, the J end by 0 bases, with 11 bases between. Details on this clonotype: Its matching antigen is unknown.

The chain has TRBV6-4 and TRBJ1-1; D unresolved. Sequenced input: cultured T cells, either the whole culture or a sorted T cell fraction (not recorded which). This TCR was recovered from a human donor in good health. The CDR3, as DNA: TGTGCCAGCAGCCCCAGAAACTTGAACACTGAAGCTTTCTTT. Its translation: CASSPRNLNTEAFF.